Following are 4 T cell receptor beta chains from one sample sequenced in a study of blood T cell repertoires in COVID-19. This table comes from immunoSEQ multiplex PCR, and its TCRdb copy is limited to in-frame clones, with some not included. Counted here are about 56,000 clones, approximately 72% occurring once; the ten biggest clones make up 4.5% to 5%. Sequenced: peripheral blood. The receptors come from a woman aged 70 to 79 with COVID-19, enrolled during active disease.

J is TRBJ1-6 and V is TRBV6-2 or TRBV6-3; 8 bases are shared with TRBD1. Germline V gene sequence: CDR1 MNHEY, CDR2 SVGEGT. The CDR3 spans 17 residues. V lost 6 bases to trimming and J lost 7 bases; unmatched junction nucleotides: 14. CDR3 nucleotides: TGTGCCAGCAGCCCTTCCCGGACAGGGACAAGGAATTCACCCCTCCACTTT. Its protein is CASSPSRTGTRNSPLHF.

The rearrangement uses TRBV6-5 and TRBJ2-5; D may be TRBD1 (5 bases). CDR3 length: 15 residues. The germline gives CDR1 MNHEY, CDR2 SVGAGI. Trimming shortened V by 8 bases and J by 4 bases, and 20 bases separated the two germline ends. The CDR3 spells CASAPIGAPGETQYF. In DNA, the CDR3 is TGTGCCAGCGCACCCATAGGGGCGCCGGGAGAGACCCAGTACTTC.

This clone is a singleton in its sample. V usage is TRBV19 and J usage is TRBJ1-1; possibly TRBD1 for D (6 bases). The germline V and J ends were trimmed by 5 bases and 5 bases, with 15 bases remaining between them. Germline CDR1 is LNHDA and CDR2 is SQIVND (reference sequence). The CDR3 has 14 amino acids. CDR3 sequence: CASSPRPGETEAFF. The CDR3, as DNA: TGTGCCAGTAGTCCTCGACCAGGGGAAACTGAAGCTTTCTTT.

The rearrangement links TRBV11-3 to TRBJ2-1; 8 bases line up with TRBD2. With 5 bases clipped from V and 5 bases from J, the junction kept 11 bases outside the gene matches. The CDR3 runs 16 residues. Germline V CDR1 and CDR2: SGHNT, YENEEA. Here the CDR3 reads CASSIGGAPGDNEQFF. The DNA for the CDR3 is TGTGCCAGCAGCATCGGGGGGGCGCCGGGGGACAATGAGCAGTTCTTC.